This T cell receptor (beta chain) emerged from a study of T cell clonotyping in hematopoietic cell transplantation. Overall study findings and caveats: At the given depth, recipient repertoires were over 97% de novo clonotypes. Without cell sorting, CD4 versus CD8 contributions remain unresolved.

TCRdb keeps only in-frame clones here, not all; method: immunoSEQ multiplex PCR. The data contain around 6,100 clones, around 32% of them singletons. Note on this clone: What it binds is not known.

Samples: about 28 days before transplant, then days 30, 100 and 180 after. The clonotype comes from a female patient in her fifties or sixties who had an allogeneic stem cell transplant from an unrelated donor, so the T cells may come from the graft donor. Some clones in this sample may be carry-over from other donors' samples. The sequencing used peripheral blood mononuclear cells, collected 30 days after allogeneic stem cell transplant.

CDR3 region: CAWTTGQGMVEQYF. CDR3 DNA: TGTGCCTGGACTACGGGACAGGGGATGGTCGAGCAGTACTTC. This chain links TRBV30 with TRBJ2-7, with 10 bases identical to TRBD1. The CDR3 has 14 amino acids. Looked up from germline, CDR1 is GTSNPN and CDR2 is SVGIG (reference sequence). Losses at the gene ends were 4 bases for V and 6 bases for J; bases not matched to a gene: 9.